The clone carrying this TCR beta chain was detected a few times. Participant age was roughly 18 to 90 years, and participants resided in around 24 US areas. This record comes from a study of blood T cell repertoires in COVID-19. Across the study: Italy, Spain and the United States were the sources of the convalescent and acute COVID-19 samples. PBMCs, B-cell-depleted T cells, or T cells were the source of the cDNA or gDNA that made up the material.

Here immunoSEQ multiplex PCR was the method, and the copy in TCRdb shows in-frame clones only, minus some. The sample gives around 130,000 clones, 84% of which show up once; around 4.2% is in the top ten. This CDR3 has 17 amino acids. Trimming cost V 2 bases and J 2 bases; bases outside gene matches: 8. In germline, CDR1 is SGHVS, CDR2 FQNEAQ. V gene TRBV7-8 combines with J gene TRBJ2-7; 11 bases match TRBD2. The sample was PBMCs or T cells enriched from blood (not recorded which). This TCR derives from a woman aged 30 to 39 who had recovered from COVID-19. The CDR3: CASSLLTSGTRPYEQYF. In DNA form, the CDR3 reads TGTGCCAGCAGCTTATTGACTAGCGGGACGAGGCCCTACGAGCAGTACTTC.